This section outlines one T cell receptor (beta chain) sequence together with its context. The data derive from a study of spatial heterogeneity in lung cancer. Study at large: Detected sequences consistently included more beta-chain ones than alpha-chain ones. Raw-read counts averaged over ten per unique TCR and UMI combination.

Each molecule of TCR cDNA was tagged with one unique molecular identifier. MiXCR was run by TCRdb on the 5' RACE reads, yielding one entry per CDR3 protein. The sample has 40,000 to 55,000 distinct CDR3 sequences; approximately 13% are singletons. Specified time point: sample taken at primary tumor resection. Frozen PBMC, nontumor lung or tumor provided whole RNA, which was sequenced unsorted. The donors, 72 patients with untreated early-stage non-small cell lung cancer, provided the samples. CDR1 and CDR2 from the germline V gene are SGHTA and FQGNSA. The length of the CDR3 is 15 residues. J lost 13 bases, V lost 5 bases, and 13 bases had no gene match.

This chain connects TRBV7-2 to TRBJ2-1; 11 bases are a match to TRBD2. The sample consisted of PBMCs, taken at surgery. The clonotype originates from a male donor with early-stage non-small cell lung cancer. CDR3 residues: CASSVDSGRAVRQFF. As DNA, the CDR3 is TGTGCCAGCAGCGTAGATAGCGGGAGGGCCGTCCGCCAGTTCTTC.